This is a list of T cell receptor beta chains from one sample in a study of blood T cell repertoires in COVID-19. Only in-frame clones appear in the TCRdb table, and some are missing; sequencing was by immunoSEQ multiplex PCR. The top ten hold roughly 2% of the sample, which has approximately 250,000 clones, 88% seen once. Sequencing was carried out using PBMCs or T cells enriched from blood (not recorded which). Receptor source: a woman in her fifties or sixties in a cohort exposed to, infected with or recovered from COVID-19 (not recorded which). CDR3s include the opening cysteine and the closing phenylalanine or tryptophan. D genes are given only for firm matches. The size of a clone is reported for some rows only, either as once, few or many, or as a class for expanded clones.

v_gene: TRBV28
j_gene: TRBJ1-5
abundance: few
d_gene: -
CDR3aa: CASSLRESNQPQHF
CDR3nt: TGTGCCAGCAGTTTGAGAGAAAGCAATCAGCCCCAGCATTTT

v_gene: TRBV7-9
j_gene: TRBJ2-1
abundance: -
d_gene: -
CDR3aa: CASSTRTTPFF
CDR3nt: TGTGCCAGCAGCACTCGGACTACCCCGTTCTTC

v_gene: TRBV27
j_gene: TRBJ2-5
abundance: -
d_gene: -
CDR3aa: CASSLFVTQYF
CDR3nt: TGTGCCAGCAGTCTGTTTGTGACCCAGTACTTC

v_gene: TRBV6-5
j_gene: TRBJ2-7
abundance: -
d_gene: TRBD2
CDR3aa: CASSYSATSGKKQYF
CDR3nt: TGTGCCAGCAGTTACTCGGCGACTAGCGGGAAGAAGCAGTACTTC

v_gene: TRBV2
j_gene: TRBJ2-7
abundance: -
d_gene: -
CDR3aa: CASRGQTPYEQYF
CDR3nt: TGTGCCAGCAGAGGTCAGACTCCCTACGAGCAGTACTTC

v_gene: TRBV7-2
j_gene: TRBJ2-7
abundance: -
d_gene: TRBD1
CDR3aa: CASSLVGTVSYEQYF
CDR3nt: TGTGCCAGCAGCTTAGTAGGGACAGTCTCCTACGAGCAGTACTTC

v_gene: TRBV24-1
j_gene: TRBJ2-5
abundance: -
d_gene: TRBD1
CDR3aa: CATSLGQGAKETQYF
CDR3nt: TGTGCCACCAGCTTGGGACAGGGGGCCAAAGAGACCCAGTACTTC

v_gene: TRBV21-1
j_gene: TRBJ2-7
abundance: once
d_gene: -
CDR3aa: CASSRPGGLSYEQYF
CDR3nt: TGTGCCAGCAGCCGCCCCGGGGGGCTCTCCTACGAGCAGTACTTC

v_gene: TRBV7-2
j_gene: TRBJ1-3
abundance: -
d_gene: -
CDR3aa: CASSPGVSGNTIYF
CDR3nt: TGTGCCAGCAGTCCCGGGGTATCCGGAAACACCATATATTTT

v_gene: TRBV28
j_gene: TRBJ1-6
abundance: -
d_gene: TRBD1
CDR3aa: CASRTGIYNSPLHF
CDR3nt: TGTGCCAGCAGGACAGGGATCTATAATTCACCCCTCCACTTT

v_gene: TRBV5-4
j_gene: TRBJ2-1
abundance: -
d_gene: TRBD1
CDR3aa: CASSLRQGGGNEQFF
CDR3nt: TGTGCCAGCAGCTTGCGACAGGGTGGTGGGAATGAGCAGTTCTTC

v_gene: TRBV4-3
j_gene: TRBJ1-2
abundance: -
d_gene: TRBD1
CDR3aa: CASSQDRFFSYTF
CDR3nt: TGCGCCAGCAGCCAGGACAGGTTTTTTAGCTACACCTTC

v_gene: TRBV30
j_gene: TRBJ1-5
abundance: -
d_gene: TRBD1
CDR3aa: CAWSRDRGPQPQHF
CDR3nt: TGTGCCTGGAGTAGGGACAGGGGGCCGCAGCCCCAGCATTTT

v_gene: TRBV4-2
j_gene: TRBJ1-2
abundance: few
d_gene: -
CDR3aa: CASSNRQVDGYTF
CDR3nt: TGTGCCAGCAGCAACCGACAGGTTGATGGCTACACCTTC

v_gene: TRBV3-1/TRBV3-2
j_gene: TRBJ2-1
abundance: -
d_gene: TRBD1
CDR3aa: CASSPDRARVGEQFF
CDR3nt: TGTGCCAGCAGCCCCGACAGGGCTCGGGTTGGTGAGCAGTTCTTC

v_gene: TRBV13
j_gene: TRBJ2-1
abundance: once
d_gene: -
CDR3aa: CASSTSYDEQFF
CDR3nt: TGTGCCAGCAGCACTAGCTATGATGAGCAGTTCTTC

v_gene: TRBV3-1/TRBV3-2
j_gene: TRBJ2-1
abundance: -
d_gene: TRBD2
CDR3aa: CASSRRTSGGNEQFF
CDR3nt: TGTGCCAGCAGCCGGAGGACTAGCGGCGGCAATGAGCAGTTCTTC

v_gene: TRBV28
j_gene: TRBJ2-5
abundance: -
d_gene: TRBD1
CDR3aa: CASSPSGQGDWETQYF
CDR3nt: TGTGCCAGCAGTCCATCCGGACAGGGGGACTGGGAGACCCAGTACTTC

v_gene: TRBV9
j_gene: TRBJ1-3
abundance: once
d_gene: -
CDR3aa: CASSNQDRFSGNTIYF
CDR3nt: TGTGCCAGCAGCAATCAGGATAGATTCTCTGGAAACACCATATATTTT

v_gene: TRBV24-1
j_gene: TRBJ2-5
abundance: -
d_gene: TRBD2
CDR3aa: CATTGLPQETQYF
CDR3nt: TGTGCCACCACGGGACTACCCCAAGAGACCCAGTACTTC

v_gene: TRBV6-1
j_gene: TRBJ1-5
abundance: -
d_gene: -
CDR3aa: CASSESRGNQPQHF
CDR3nt: TGTGCCAGCAGTGAAAGCAGGGGCAATCAGCCCCAGCATTTT

v_gene: TRBV5-1
j_gene: TRBJ1-1
abundance: -
d_gene: -
CDR3aa: CASSTGSPNTEAFF
CDR3nt: TGCGCCAGCAGCACCGGGTCTCCGAACACTGAAGCTTTCTTT

v_gene: TRBV18
j_gene: TRBJ2-7
abundance: -
d_gene: -
CDR3aa: CASSPTAYEQYF
CDR3nt: TGTGCCAGCTCACCGACAGCCTACGAGCAGTACTTC

v_gene: TRBV27
j_gene: TRBJ2-5
abundance: -
d_gene: -
CDR3aa: CASSFEQGGQTQYF
CDR3nt: TGTGCCAGCAGTTTCGAACAGGGCGGACAGACCCAGTACTTC

v_gene: TRBV3-1/TRBV3-2
j_gene: TRBJ2-1
abundance: -
d_gene: -
CDR3aa: CASSQELGEQFF
CDR3nt: TGTGCCAGCAGCCAAGAGCTCGGGGAGCAGTTCTTC

v_gene: TRBV7-9
j_gene: TRBJ2-2
abundance: -
d_gene: TRBD2
CDR3aa: CASSLPSGRMVGELFF
CDR3nt: TGTGCCAGCAGCTTACCTAGCGGGAGAATGGTCGGGGAGCTGTTTTTT

v_gene: TRBV28
j_gene: TRBJ2-1
abundance: -
d_gene: TRBD2
CDR3aa: CASSLFTGGGKASGAYNEQFF
CDR3nt: TGTGCCAGCAGTTTATTCACTGGTGGGGGGAAGGCTAGCGGGGCCTACAATGAGCAGTTCTTC

v_gene: TRBV13
j_gene: TRBJ2-3
abundance: -
d_gene: -
CDR3aa: CASSLSGNPDTQYF
CDR3nt: TGTGCCAGCAGCTTATCGGGAAACCCAGATACGCAGTATTTT

v_gene: TRBV30
j_gene: TRBJ1-2
abundance: -
d_gene: TRBD1
CDR3aa: CAWARSGQGGRSTF
CDR3nt: TGTGCCTGGGCCCGGTCGGGACAGGGGGGAAGGAGCACCTTC

v_gene: TRBV7-2
j_gene: TRBJ1-2
abundance: -
d_gene: -
CDR3aa: CASSSIEPGIGNYGYTF
CDR3nt: TGTGCCAGCAGCTCTATAGAACCAGGGATTGGTAACTATGGCTACACCTTC